One and the same sample provided the 24 T cell receptor beta chains below, sequenced in a study of early T cells in non-severe SARS-CoV-2 infection. TCRdb used MiXCR to reprocess the 5' RACE reads, holding one entry per CDR3 protein. The sample contains roughly 83,000 distinct CDR3 sequences, roughly 10% of which appear only once. Sequencing was performed on whole blood, taken at baseline. The receptors here all came from an adult who was a healthcare worker with PCR-confirmed SARS-CoV-2 infection or an uninfected control (not recorded which).

This clonotype was counted between two and nine times. The chain uses TRBV29-1 and TRBJ1-3; unclear D gene. Per the germline V gene, CDR1 is SQVTM and CDR2 is ANQGSEA. Trimming cost V 1 base and J 4 bases, with 8 bases left between them. The CDR3 extends over 13 amino acids. CDR3 amino acids: CSVEVTAGNTIYF. CDR3 sequence (DNA): TGCAGCGTTGAAGTTACAGCCGGAAACACCATATATTTT.

The CDR3 spells CASSEGTNSPLHF. In DNA form, the CDR3 reads TGTGCCAGCAGTGAAGGAACAAATTCACCCCTCCACTTT. The rearrangement links TRBV6-1 to TRBJ1-6; D remains unclear. The CDR3 runs to 13 residues. The germline CDR1 and CDR2 sequences are MNHNS and SASEGT. V was pared by 1 base and J by 7 bases, with 5 bases between.

The chain carries TRBV28 and TRBJ2-3; 9 bases fit TRBD1. The germline gives CDR1 MDHEN, CDR2 SYDVKM. The V gene end was trimmed by 4 bases and the J gene end by 2 bases; junction bases not matched to a gene: 4. There are 15 residues in the CDR3. The CDR3, as DNA: TGTGCCAGCAGTTGGACAGGGGACTACACAGATACGCAGTATTTT. The encoded protein is CASSWTGDYTDTQYF.

V usage is TRBV20-1 and J usage is TRBJ2-3, with D tentatively TRBD2 (5 bases). Trimming cost V 5 bases and J 6 bases, with 27 bases left between them. Germline V gene lookup returns CDR1 DFQATT and CDR2 SNEGSKA (reference sequence). The CDR3 length is 17 residues. CDR3 sequence reads: CSAFSPLAGALLDTQYF. CDR3 coding DNA: TGCAGTGCTTTTTCCCCCCTGGCGGGTGCACTCCTTGATACGCAGTATTTT.

This clonotype was detected ten times or more. This chain connects TRBV6-5 to TRBJ2-7; TRBD1 matches 9 bases. CDR1 is MNHEY, CDR2 SVGAGI, per germline. The V gene end was trimmed by 5 bases and the J gene end by 3 bases; junction bases not matched to a gene: 5. This CDR3 has 14 amino acids. CDR3 sequence: CASSVTGGSYEQYF. The CDR3 nucleotides read TGTGCCAGCAGTGTGACAGGGGGTAGCTACGAGCAGTACTTC.

V and J are TRBV12-3 or TRBV12-4 and TRBJ1-5; 7 nucleotides line up with TRBD1. V dropped 6 bases and J dropped 7; count of bases not matched to a gene: 9. The CDR3 spans 14 residues. CDR3 DNA sequence: TGTGCCAGCAGCCGCCGACAGGGAGGCCAGCCCCAGCATTTT. Its protein is CASSRRQGGQPQHF.

The V call is TRBV4-2, the J call TRBJ2-2; D perhaps matches TRBD2 (6 bases). This CDR3 spans 15 amino acids. V was shortened by 0 bases and J by 5 bases, with 10 bases between the two germline ends. Germline V CDR1 and CDR2: LGHNA, YNFKEQ. CDR3 bases: TGTGCCAGCAGCCAAGATAGTCGGGGGACCGGGGAGCTGTTTTTT. Translated: CASSQDSRGTGELFF.

As concerns this clonotype: A much larger clone differs from this one at a single base, so this may be a read error. The chain joins TRBV4-1 to TRBJ2-2; TRBD1 aligns across 8 bases. The CDR3 totals 16 residues. Looked up from germline, CDR1 is MGHRA and CDR2 is YSYEKL. For the CDR3, the DNA is TGCACCAGCAGCCAAGAGGGACAGGTTAAAACCGGGGAGCTGTTTTTT. Amino acids: CTSSQEGQVKTGELFF.

This clonotype has a handful of counts. This chain connects TRBV10-3 to TRBJ1-2; D unresolved. This CDR3 comprises 11 residues. Germline V gene sequence: CDR1 ENHRY, CDR2 SYGVKD. Trimming removed 7 bases at V and 2 bases at J, with 5 bases between. The CDR3 spells CAIKRNYGYTF. Written as DNA, the CDR3 is TGTGCCATCAAAAGGAACTATGGCTACACCTTC.

This chain uses TRBV20-1 with TRBJ2-7; D call uncertain. Deletions cut 3 bases from V and 4 bases from J, with 7 bases between. Germline assignment: CDR1 DFQATT and CDR2 SNEGSKA (reference sequence). The CDR3 is made up of 11 amino acids. The chain's CDR3 is CSASSAYEQYF. CDR3 sequence (DNA): TGCAGTGCTAGTTCAGCATACGAGCAGTACTTC.

The rearrangement links TRBV7-6 to TRBJ2-3; D unclear. Germline V gene sequence: CDR1 SGHVS, CDR2 FNYEAQ. The V gene lost 4 bases and the J gene lost 4 bases, with 9 bases spanning the gap. The CDR3 spans 13 residues. The DNA for the CDR3 is TGTGCCAGCAGCTCAACCCCCCCAGATACGCAGTATTTT. Its protein is CASSSTPPDTQYF.

This chain joins TRBV12-3 or TRBV12-4 and TRBJ2-7; no reliable D call. V was cut by 7 bases and J by 2 bases, with 15 bases left in between. This CDR3 spans 14 amino acids. The CDR3 protein is CASKRGGVTYEQYF. CDR3 DNA: TGTGCCAGCAAACGTGGCGGAGTCACCTACGAGCAGTACTTC.

This clonotype was recorded at least ten times. V usage is TRBV20-1 and J usage is TRBJ2-1, with D possibly matching TRBD2 (6 bases). V lost 6 bases and J 1 base, leaving 16 bases between the germline ends. This CDR3 has 15 residues. In germline, CDR1 is DFQATT, CDR2 SNEGSKA (reference sequence). CDR3 nucleotides: TGCAGTGCAGAACCGGGACTGCCATCCTACAATGAGCAGTTCTTC. Its translation: CSAEPGLPSYNEQFF.

The chain uses TRBV5-1 and TRBJ2-4; 7 nucleotides align to TRBD1. Losses at the gene ends were 0 bases for V and 14 bases for J; bases not matched to a gene: 8. The CDR3 is 13 amino acids. In germline, CDR1 is SGHRS, CDR2 YFSETQ. CDR3 residues: CASSLGGDRVEYF. The CDR3 DNA sequence: TGCGCCAGCAGCTTGGGCGGAGACAGGGTCGAGTACTTC.

This clonotype was detected ten times or more. This chain uses TRBV27 with TRBJ1-4; TRBD1 might be the D (6 bases). Germline V CDR1 and CDR2: MNHEY, SMNVEV (reference sequence). This CDR3 region has 12 residues. The V end lost 6 bases, the J end lost 13 bases, and 15 bases lay between the germline ends. The CDR3 is CASRGTGSRLFF. CDR3 nucleotides: TGTGCCAGCAGGGGCACAGGGAGTCGACTGTTTTTT.

The chain uses TRBV28 and TRBJ1-1; D remains ambiguous. CDR1 is MDHEN, CDR2 SYDVKM, per germline. Trimming left V 6 bases short and J 4 bases short, with 9 bases between. This CDR3 region has 12 residues. The CDR3 spells CASSRTVTEAFF. The CDR3 DNA sequence: TGTGCCAGCAGCCGCACGGTCACTGAAGCTTTCTTT.

This clonotype was picked up many times. The V call is TRBV5-1, the J call TRBJ1-4; weak D call: TRBD1 (5 bases). Germline values: CDR1 SGHRS, CDR2 YFSETQ. The CDR3 length is 16 residues. The V gene lost 4 bases and the J gene lost 8 bases, with 21 bases spanning the gap. The CDR3 region has the DNA TGCGCCAGCAGCCCGGGGAATTTCCGGGGGGAGGAAAAACTGTTTTTT. Amino acid sequence: CASSPGNFRGEEKLFF.

This clonotype has only a few counts. The rearrangement joins TRBV6-1 to TRBJ1-3; 7 bases agree with TRBD1. Germline CDR1 reads MNHNS; CDR2 reads SASEGT. After removal of 8 bases from V and 2 bases from J, the junction contained 9 bases not matched to a gene. The CDR3 covers 15 residues. The CDR3 DNA reads TGTGCCAGCCGCTTGTCCGGGACAGCTGGAAACACCATATATTTT. As protein: CASRLSGTAGNTIYF.

This clonotype was recorded many times. This rearrangement joins TRBV3-1 to TRBJ1-3; TRBD1 is a possible D gene (6 bases). V lost 3 bases to trimming and J lost 11 bases, with 14 bases between them. The CDR3 sequence is 13 residues long. Per the germline V gene, CDR1 is LGHDT and CDR2 is YNNKEL (reference sequence). CDR3 DNA sequence: TGTGCCAGCAGCCAGGAAACAGGGTCCCCCATATATTTT. Translation: CASSQETGSPIYF.

This clonotype has a handful of counts. The rearrangement links TRBV29-1 to TRBJ2-2; no reliable D call. CDR3 length: 10 amino acids. V was clipped by 6 bases and J by 5 bases, with 4 bases between them. In germline, CDR1 is SQVTM, CDR2 ANQGSEA. The CDR3 DNA reads TGCAGCGTGTTGACCGGGGAGCTGTTTTTT. Its protein is CSVLTGELFF.

The chain uses TRBV6-4 and TRBJ2-3; TRBD1 matches 7 bases. CDR1 and CDR2 from the germline V gene are MRHNA and SNTAGT. This CDR3 contains 14 residues. V was clipped by 2 bases and J by 6 bases; unmatched bases: 5. CDR3 DNA sequence: TGTGCCAGCAGTGACCGACAGGGCCTGGATACGCAGTATTTT. Protein sequence: CASSDRQGLDTQYF.

This chain links TRBV30 with TRBJ2-1; possible D gene TRBD2, 5 bases. The CDR3 length is 14 residues. Trimming stripped 1 base from V and 10 bases from J, with 17 bases between. Germline V gives CDR1 GTSNPN, CDR2 SVGIG (reference sequence). The CDR3 protein is CAWSAGLRLGEQFF. In DNA, the CDR3 is TGTGCCTGGAGTGCCGGACTGCGGTTAGGAGAGCAGTTCTTC.

This clonotype came up many times. The rearrangement uses TRBV6-1 and TRBJ2-5; D gene ambiguous. The germline V and J ends were trimmed by 6 bases and 4 bases, with 18 bases remaining between them. Germline V gives CDR1 MNHNS, CDR2 SASEGT. The CDR3 runs 15 residues. The chain's CDR3 is CASSQPRPLGETQYF. CDR3 nucleotide sequence: TGTGCCAGCAGCCAGCCGCGGCCCCTCGGAGAGACCCAGTACTTC.

This clonotype was found many times. This rearrangement joins TRBV5-5 to TRBJ2-3; TRBD1 matches at 9 bases. V dropped 3 bases and J dropped 4; count of bases not matched to a gene: 6. The CDR3 is 15 amino acids. Germline CDR1 and CDR2: SGHKS and YYEKEE (reference sequence). Here the CDR3 DNA reads TGTGCCAGCAGCTGGAGGGACAGGGAGGCAGATACGCAGTATTTT. The encoded protein is CASSWRDREADTQYF.